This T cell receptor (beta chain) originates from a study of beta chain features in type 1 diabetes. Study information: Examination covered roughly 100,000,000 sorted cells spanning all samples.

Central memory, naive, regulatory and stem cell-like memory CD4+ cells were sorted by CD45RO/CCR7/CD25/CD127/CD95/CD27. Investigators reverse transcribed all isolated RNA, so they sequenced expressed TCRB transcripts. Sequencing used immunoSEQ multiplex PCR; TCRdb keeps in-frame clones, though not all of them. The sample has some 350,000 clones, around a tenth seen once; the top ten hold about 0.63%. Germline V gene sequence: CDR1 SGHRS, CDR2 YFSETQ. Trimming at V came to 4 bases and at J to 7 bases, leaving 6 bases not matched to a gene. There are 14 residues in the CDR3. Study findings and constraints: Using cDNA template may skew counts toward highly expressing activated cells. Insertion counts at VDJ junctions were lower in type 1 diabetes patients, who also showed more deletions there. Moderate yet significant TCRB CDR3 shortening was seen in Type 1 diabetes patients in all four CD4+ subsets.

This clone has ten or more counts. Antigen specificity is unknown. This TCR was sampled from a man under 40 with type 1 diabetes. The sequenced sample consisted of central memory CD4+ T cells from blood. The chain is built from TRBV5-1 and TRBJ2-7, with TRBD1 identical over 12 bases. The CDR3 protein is CASSLGQGAWEQYF. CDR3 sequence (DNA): TGCGCCAGCAGCCTGGGACAGGGGGCATGGGAGCAGTACTTC.